The clone carrying this T cell receptor (beta chain) has a single count. Measured with immunoSEQ multiplex PCR; TCRdb has only the in-frame clones, and not every one. This sample has 65,000 to 70,000 clones, with 88% found just once. This CDR3 comprises 15 residues. V shed 0 bases and J shed 0 bases, with 9 bases lying between them. Germline V gives CDR1 SGHNT, CDR2 YYREEE (reference sequence). This entry is derived from a study of technical replicates of blood from a handful of donors. Material: PBMCs. The chain uses TRBV5-4 and TRBJ1-1; a weak D match, TRBD1 (6 bases). The clonotype was recovered from a human donor in good health. Some clones in this sample may be carry-over from other donors' samples. DNA for the CDR3: TGTGCCAGCAGCTTGGCAGGGGTAATGAACACTGAAGCTTTCTTT. Protein product: CASSLAGVMNTEAFF.